Here is one T cell receptor (beta chain) with its context. These data belong to a study of blood T cell repertoires in COVID-19. Overall study: PBMCs, B-cell-depleted T cells, or T cells provided the cDNA or gDNA that made up the material.

The CDR3 loop spans 14 amino acids. J lost 7 bases, V lost 3 bases, and 2 bases had no gene match. Germline CDR1 reads SGHNT; CDR2 reads YENEEA. In the study's own analysis: Estimation of nucleated cell counts relied on the amplification of reference gene primers. TCRdb keeps only in-frame clones here, not all; method: immunoSEQ multiplex PCR. V and J calls and clone size come straight from that table; D and trimming were deduced from the DNA. The sample contains fewer than 250,000 clones, 70% to 90% of which appear only once. This TCR was sampled from a man between 25 and 39 years old with acute or convalescent COVID-19. What was sequenced was peripheral blood. The genes are TRBV11-3 and TRBJ2-1; 11 bases are shared with TRBD2. CDR3 DNA: TGTGCCAGCAGCTTTAGCGGGAGGGCTAATGAGCAGTTCTTC. It specifies CASSFSGRANEQFF.